This T cell receptor (beta chain) was recorded in a study of blood T cell repertoires in COVID-19. The assay was immunoSEQ multiplex PCR, and TCRdb's table has in-frame clones only and misses some. The sample records some 62,000 clones, more than 80% being singletons. The CDR3 runs to 14 residues. Germline-derived CDR1 and CDR2 are SGHAT and FQNNGV. Trimming at V came to 3 bases and at J to 6 bases, leaving 5 bases not matched to a gene. The V call is TRBV11-2, the J call TRBJ2-3, with 8 bases fitting TRBD1. The sample comprised peripheral blood. The sequence derives from a woman older than 75 with acute or convalescent COVID-19. The CDR3 DNA is TGTGCCAGCAGCTTCGTCAGGGGGCCCGATACGCAGTATTTT. Its protein is CASSFVRGPDTQYF. Based on the CDR3 plus reference TRBV11-2 and TRBJ2-3, the full variable domain is EAGVAQSPRYKIIEKRQSVAFWCNPISGHATLYWYQQILGQGPKLLIQFQNNGVVDDSQLPKDRFSAERLKGVDSTLKIQPAKLEDSAVYLCASSFVRGPDTQYFGPGTRLTVL.